Described below is a single T cell receptor beta chain sequence and its context. The antigen remains undetermined. The germline V gene encodes CDR1 MNHEY and CDR2 SMNVEV (reference sequence). The ends were cut back, 6 bases at V and 7 bases at J, with 12 bases in the middle. The CDR3 runs to 13 residues. This sample was included in a study of graft-versus-host responses after intestinal transplantation. Study details: Those transplanted obtained multivisceral, liver-intestinal, or isolated intestinal grafts. Induction with anti-thymocyte globulin, then tacrolimus and steroids for three to four years, was given to all recipients. Broader study findings: Marrow from the recipient contained GvH clones, some of which had appeared first in ileum or blood. Those patients showing graft-donor T cell macrochimerism displayed high graft-versus-host to host-versus-graft clonal ratios in allografts.

Using immunoSEQ multiplex PCR, the repertoire was profiled, and TCRdb retains in-frame clones only, with some absent. The sample lists about 88,000 clones, 94% occurring once. Material: unstimulated CD4+ T cells sorted from spleen or lymph node cells, obtained before transplant. The receptor comes from a human donor who was the organ donor for an intestinal transplant. The chain combines TRBV27 with TRBJ1-4, with D possibly being TRBD1 (6 bases). The CDR3 bases are TGTGCCAGCAGGCCTGGGACAAGTGAAAAACTGTTTTTT. The encoded protein is CASRPGTSEKLFF. Together with reference TRBV27 and TRBJ1-4, the CDR3 gives the full variable domain: EAQVTQNPRYLITVTGKKLTVTCSQNMNHEYMSWYRQDPGLGLRQIYYSMNVEVTDKGDVPEGYKVSRKEKRNFPLILESPSPNQTSLYFCASRPGTSEKLFFGSGTQLSVL.